This TCR beta chain originates from a study of blood T cell repertoires in COVID-19. Study background: Acute-phase and convalescent COVID-19 samples originated in the United States, Italy and Spain. PBMCs, B-cell-depleted T cells, or T cells were the source of the cDNA or gDNA that made up the material.

As originally analysed: Counts of nucleated cells, estimated from reference gene primer amplification, were obtained. Repertoires were generated with immunoSEQ multiplex PCR, while TCRdb's copy carries only in-frame clones and drops some. The V and J calls and the clone size are those of that table, but D and trimming were determined from the DNA. This sample carries approximately 150,000 clones, about 80% of them seen once, and the ten largest clones take 2.2%. The CDR3 runs to 15 residues. V lost 5 bases and J 2 bases, leaving 15 bases between the germline ends. Germline V gives CDR1 SGHVS, CDR2 FQNEAQ.

The origin of this receptor is a man between 65 and 85 years old with acute or convalescent COVID-19. Sequencing input: peripheral blood. V is TRBV7-8 and J is TRBJ2-5; no firm D call. CDR3 sequence reads: CASSLQSSGQETQYF. The CDR3 DNA is TGTGCCAGCAGCCTCCAATCTAGTGGTCAAGAGACCCAGTACTTC. The full variable domain, completed using reference TRBV7-8 and TRBJ2-5, is GAGVSQSPRYKVAKRGQDVALRCDPISGHVSLFWYQQALGQGPEFLTYFQNEAQLDKSGLPSDRFFAERPEGSVSTLKIQRTQQEDSAVYLCASSLQSSGQETQYFGPGTRLLVL.